Shown below are 2 T cell receptor beta chains from a single sample sequenced in a study of Graves' ophthalmopathy and Graves' hyperthyroidism. Amplified material comprised TCR beta CDR3 regions derived from RNA transcripts. First-round RT-PCR employed HTBI primers, with a second-round multiplex PCR after it. TCRdb itself ran the multiplex PCR reads through MiXCR, one entry per CDR3 protein. The sample includes approximately 15,000 distinct CDR3 sequences, roughly 50% of them seen just once. Material: peripheral blood. The receptors were sampled from a middle-aged woman with stable Graves' hyperthyroidism.

This clonotype was observed at least ten times. This chain joins TRBV20-1 and TRBJ1-5; D might be TRBD1 (5 bases). This CDR3 region has 15 residues. Germline assignment: CDR1 DFQATT and CDR2 SNEGSKA (reference sequence). The ends were cut back, 1 base at V and 2 bases at J, with 12 bases in the middle. As DNA, the CDR3 is TGCAGTGCTAGAGTGGGAGGGGCGGGCAATCAGCCCCAGCATTTT. It is translated as CSARVGGAGNQPQHF.

This clonotype was counted only a few times. The rearrangement links TRBV6-5 to TRBJ1-4, with TRBD1 matching over 7 bases. V lost 1 base to trimming and J lost 3 bases; unmatched junction nucleotides: 2. CDR3 length equals 15 residues. Germline V CDR1 and CDR2: MNHEY, SVGAGI. The CDR3 DNA is TGTGCCAGCAGTTACTACAGGGGTTCTAATGAAAAACTGTTTTTT. As protein: CASSYYRGSNEKLFF.